This passage covers 9 T cell receptor beta chains from one sample sequenced in a study of cytomegalovirus exposure and HLA in healthy donors. The PCR ran on 60 Vbeta and 13 Jbeta primers. Clones were read by immunoSEQ multiplex PCR, and TCRdb kept only the in-frame ones, dropping some. The table includes approximately 140,000 clones, around 80% detected once. Sequencing used PBMCs. These TCRs come from a woman in her thirties or forties in good health and CMV-seronegative.

In the case of this clone: It is likely a read error, because the conserved phenylalanine at the end of the CDR3 is missing. The rearrangement uses TRBV7-7 and TRBJ2-3, with 7 bases that match TRBD2. The CDR3 is made up of 15 amino acids. CDR1 and CDR2 from the germline V gene are SSHAT and FNYEAQ (reference sequence). The V gene end was trimmed by 0 bases and the J gene end by 4 bases; junction bases not matched to a gene: 4. The DNA for the CDR3 is TGTGCCAGCAGCTTAGCGGGAGGGCGTGCAGATACGCAGTATCTT. Protein product: CASSLAGGRADTQYL.

The chain recombines TRBV27 with TRBJ2-1, with unresolved D. The CDR3 is 13 amino acids. V gave up 10 bases and J gave up 0 bases, with 10 bases separating them. Looked up from germline, CDR1 is MNHEY and CDR2 is SMNVEV (reference sequence). CDR3 region: CATKASSYNEQFF. The CDR3 DNA reads TGTGCCACCAAAGCGAGCTCCTACAATGAGCAGTTCTTC.

The chain carries TRBV5-4 and TRBJ2-2, with 8 bases lining up with TRBD2. Losses at the gene ends were 2 bases for V and 3 bases for J; bases not matched to a gene: 9. This CDR3 has 17 amino acids. CDR1 SGHNT and CDR2 YYREEE come from the germline V gene (reference sequence). The CDR3 DNA follows: TGTGCCAGCAGCTTAGAACCCGGGACTAGGGACACCGGGGAGCTGTTTTTT. It specifies CASSLEPGTRDTGELFF.

This chain links TRBV5-6 with TRBJ2-1, with a weak D call TRBD1 (5 bases). There are 13 residues in the CDR3. CDR1 and CDR2 from the germline V gene are SGHDT and YYEEEE. V was pared by 4 bases and J by 4 bases, with 9 bases between. CDR3 protein: CASSGNRYNEQFF. CDR3 sequence (DNA): TGTGCCAGCAGCGGGAACAGGTACAATGAGCAGTTCTTC.

The J gene is TRBJ1-4, the V gene TRBV29-1; 7 nucleotides align to TRBD1. CDR3 length: 16 residues. V lost 4 bases, J lost 4 bases, and 12 bases stayed unmatched. CDR1 and CDR2 from the germline V gene are SQVTM and ANQGSEA. The CDR3 sequence: CSVGGERGPDNEKLFF. The CDR3 DNA sequence: TGCAGCGTTGGAGGAGAGAGGGGGCCTGATAATGAAAAACTGTTTTTT.

The rearrangement joins TRBV4-1 to TRBJ1-2; no definite D call. The CDR3 length is 12 residues. The germline gives CDR1 MGHRA, CDR2 YSYEKL. V lost 0 bases and J 4 bases, leaving 3 bases between the germline ends. CDR3 nucleotides: TGCGCCAGCAGCCAAGATAGCTATGGCTACACCTTC. Translation gives CASSQDSYGYTF.

This clone came up once. J is TRBJ2-7 and V is TRBV7-9; 9 nucleotides align to TRBD1. CDR1 is SEHNR, CDR2 FQNEAQ, per germline (reference sequence). CDR3 length: 16 residues. The J segment lost 5 bases and the V segment lost 0 bases, leaving 8 bases of the junction unmatched. The CDR3 sequence is CASSLAAGQGKHEQYF. The CDR3 DNA sequence: TGTGCCAGCAGCTTAGCGGCGGGACAGGGCAAACACGAGCAGTACTTC.

This clone was observed once. The chain joins TRBV7-7 to TRBJ2-3, with D possibly being TRBD2 (6 bases). CDR3 length: 13 residues. Per the germline V gene, CDR1 is SSHAT and CDR2 is FNYEAQ (reference sequence). The V and J ends lost 5 bases and 3 bases respectively, with 9 bases between them. Here the CDR3 DNA reads TGTGCCAGCAGCACAGGAGGGACAGATACGCAGTATTTT. Protein: CASSTGGTDTQYF. Based on the CDR3 plus reference TRBV7-7 and TRBJ2-3, the full variable domain is GAGVSQSPRYKVTKRGQDVTLRCDPISSHATLYWYQQALGQGPEFLTYFNYEAQPDKSGLPSDRFSAERPEGSISTLTIQRTEQRDSAMYRCASSTGGTDTQYFGPGTRLTVL.

This clone was seen more than once but under ten times. The chain links TRBV29-1 to TRBJ1-1; 8 nucleotides match TRBD1. Germline V CDR1 and CDR2: SQVTM, ANQGSEA. CDR3 length equals 13 residues. The ends lost 7 bases at V and 1 base at J; junction bases unmatched: 5. CDR3 in amino acids: CSASQGGNTEAFF. The CDR3 nucleotides are TGCAGCGCGTCACAGGGGGGGAACACTGAAGCTTTCTTT.